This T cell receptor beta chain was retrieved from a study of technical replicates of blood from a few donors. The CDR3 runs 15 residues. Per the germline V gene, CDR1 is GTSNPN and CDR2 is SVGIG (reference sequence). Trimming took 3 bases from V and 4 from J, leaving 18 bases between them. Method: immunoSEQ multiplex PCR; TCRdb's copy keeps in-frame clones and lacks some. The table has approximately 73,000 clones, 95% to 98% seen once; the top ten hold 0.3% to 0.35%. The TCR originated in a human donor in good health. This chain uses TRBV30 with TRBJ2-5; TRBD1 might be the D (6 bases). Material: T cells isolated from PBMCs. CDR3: CAWSQGLLEVETQYF. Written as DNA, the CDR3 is TGTGCCTGGAGCCAGGGGTTACTCGAGGTAGAGACCCAGTACTTC.